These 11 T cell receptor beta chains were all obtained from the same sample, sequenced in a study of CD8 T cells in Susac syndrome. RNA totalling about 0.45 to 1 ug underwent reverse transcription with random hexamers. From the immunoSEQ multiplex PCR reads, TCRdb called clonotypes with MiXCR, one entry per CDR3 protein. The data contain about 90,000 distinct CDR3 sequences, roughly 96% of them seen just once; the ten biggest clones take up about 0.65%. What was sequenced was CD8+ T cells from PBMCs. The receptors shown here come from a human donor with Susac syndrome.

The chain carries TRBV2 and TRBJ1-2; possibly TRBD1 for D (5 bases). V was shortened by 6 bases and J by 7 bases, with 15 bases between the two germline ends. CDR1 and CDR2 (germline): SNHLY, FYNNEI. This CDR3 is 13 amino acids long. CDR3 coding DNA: TGTGCCAGCAGGGGACGGGACCTACGTGGCTACACCTTC. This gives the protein CASRGRDLRGYTF.

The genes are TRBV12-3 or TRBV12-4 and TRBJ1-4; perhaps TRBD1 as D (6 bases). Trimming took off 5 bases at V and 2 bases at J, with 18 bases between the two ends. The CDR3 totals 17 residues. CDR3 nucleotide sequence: TGTGCCAGCAGTCCCCGGGACACCAGAGCGACTAATGAAAAACTGTTTTTT. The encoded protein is CASSPRDTRATNEKLFF.

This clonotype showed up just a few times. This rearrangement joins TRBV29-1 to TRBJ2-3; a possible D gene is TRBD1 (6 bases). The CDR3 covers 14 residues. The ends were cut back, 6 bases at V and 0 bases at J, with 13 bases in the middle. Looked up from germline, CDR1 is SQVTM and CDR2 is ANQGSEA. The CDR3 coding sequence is TGCAGCGTGGGGGCAGTTTCTAGCACAGATACGCAGTATTTT. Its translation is CSVGAVSSTDTQYF.

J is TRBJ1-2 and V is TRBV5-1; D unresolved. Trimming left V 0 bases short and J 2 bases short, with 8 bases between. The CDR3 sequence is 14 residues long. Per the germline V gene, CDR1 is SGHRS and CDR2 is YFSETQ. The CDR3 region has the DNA TGCGCCAGCAGCTTGGAGGGAAGGAACTATGGCTACACCTTC. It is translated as CASSLEGRNYGYTF.

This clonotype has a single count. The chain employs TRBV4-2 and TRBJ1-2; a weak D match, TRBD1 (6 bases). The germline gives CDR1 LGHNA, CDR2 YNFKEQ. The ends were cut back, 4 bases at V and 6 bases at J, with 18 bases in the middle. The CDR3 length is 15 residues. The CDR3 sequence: CASSPVPGAVNGYTF. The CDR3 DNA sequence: TGTGCCAGCAGCCCCGTCCCGGGGGCGGTAAATGGCTACACCTTC.

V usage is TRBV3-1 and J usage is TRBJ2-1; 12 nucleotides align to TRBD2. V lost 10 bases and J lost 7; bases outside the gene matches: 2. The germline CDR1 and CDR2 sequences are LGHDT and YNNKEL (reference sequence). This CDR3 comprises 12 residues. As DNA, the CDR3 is TGTGCCATCGGGACTAGCGGGAATGAGCAGTTCTTC. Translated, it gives CAIGTSGNEQFF.

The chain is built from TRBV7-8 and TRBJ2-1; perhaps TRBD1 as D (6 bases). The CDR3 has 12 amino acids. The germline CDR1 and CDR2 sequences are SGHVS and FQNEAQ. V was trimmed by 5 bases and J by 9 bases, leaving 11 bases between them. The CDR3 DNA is TGTGCCAGCAGCGATCTAGGGGGTGAGCAGTTCTTC. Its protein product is CASSDLGGEQFF.

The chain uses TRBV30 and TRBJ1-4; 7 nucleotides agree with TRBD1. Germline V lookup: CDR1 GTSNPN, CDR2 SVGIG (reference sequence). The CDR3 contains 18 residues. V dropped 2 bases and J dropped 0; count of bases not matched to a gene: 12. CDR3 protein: CAWSPPGQHFATNEKLFF. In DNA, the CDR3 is TGTGCCTGGAGTCCACCGGGACAGCATTTTGCAACTAATGAAAAACTGTTTTTT.

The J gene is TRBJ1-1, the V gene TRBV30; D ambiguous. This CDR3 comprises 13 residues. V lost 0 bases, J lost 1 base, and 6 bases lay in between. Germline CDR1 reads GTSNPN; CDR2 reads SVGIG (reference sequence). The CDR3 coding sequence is TGTGCCTGGAGTGTCGAGAGGAACACTGAAGCTTTCTTT. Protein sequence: CAWSVERNTEAFF.

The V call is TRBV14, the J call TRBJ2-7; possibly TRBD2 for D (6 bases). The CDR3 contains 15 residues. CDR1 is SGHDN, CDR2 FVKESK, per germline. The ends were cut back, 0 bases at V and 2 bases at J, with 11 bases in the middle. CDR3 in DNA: TGTGCCAGCAGCCAAGATTTCGGGGGTACCTACGAGCAGTACTTC. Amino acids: CASSQDFGGTYEQYF.

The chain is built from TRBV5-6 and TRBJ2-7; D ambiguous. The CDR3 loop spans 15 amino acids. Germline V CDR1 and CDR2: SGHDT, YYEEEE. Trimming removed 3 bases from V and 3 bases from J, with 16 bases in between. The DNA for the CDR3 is TGTGCCAGCAGCTACCGGGCCACAAAGGTCTACGAGCAGTACTTC. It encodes CASSYRATKVYEQYF.